A selection of T cell receptor beta chains follows, all from one sample in a study of blood T cell repertoires in COVID-19. Method: immunoSEQ multiplex PCR; TCRdb's copy keeps in-frame clones and lacks some. Among under 150,000 clones listed, around four fifths were seen once. Sequencing was done on a sample of peripheral blood. These receptors all come from a middle-aged woman with active or convalescent COVID-19. Each CDR3 is given with its conserved first and last residue. The D gene is left open where the match is weak. Only part of the rows carry a size: once, few, many, or a class if the clone is expanded.

TRBV12-3/TRBV12-4	TRBJ2-2	-	-	TGTGCCAGCATCCTCGGGGACACCGGGGAGCTGTTTTTT	CASILGDTGELFF
TRBV2	TRBJ2-6	-	-	TGTGCCAGCAGGGAGGGGGCCAACGTCCTGACTTTC	CASREGANVLTF
TRBV5-1	TRBJ1-3	-	-	TGCGCCAGCAGTACATCCTCTGGAAACACCATATATTTT	CASSTSSGNTIYF
TRBV3-1/TRBV3-2	TRBJ2-2	-	-	TGTGCCAGCAGCCAAGACAGGAATACCGGGGAGCTGTTTTTT	CASSQDRNTGELFF
TRBV19	TRBJ1-1	few	TRBD1	TGTGCCAGTATCCCCGTTGGACAGGGGTTGAACACTGAAGCTTTCTTT	CASIPVGQGLNTEAFF
TRBV7-9	TRBJ1-1	-	-	TGTGCCAGCAGCTTAGTTCTGACAGTGATGAACACTGAAGCTTTCTTT	CASSLVLTVMNTEAFF
TRBV27	TRBJ1-1	-	TRBD1	TGTGCCAGCAGACCCCCCGGACAGGGGGCGGAAGCTTTCTTT	CASRPPGQGAEAFF
TRBV13	TRBJ2-6	-	TRBD1	TGTGCCAGCAGCCCCGGGACAGAGCACTCTGGGGCCAACGTCCTGACTTTC	CASSPGTEHSGANVLTF
TRBV7-9	TRBJ1-1	-	-	TGTGCCAGCAGCGCGGATATGGTGAACACTGAAGCTTTCTTT	CASSADMVNTEAFF
TRBV6-6	TRBJ1-3	-	-	TGTGCCAGCAGAGCAGGGTTTAGCTCTGGAAACACCATATATTTT	CASRAGFSSGNTIYF
TRBV7-9	TRBJ1-1	once	-	TGTGCCAGCGGAGGGGCAGAGATGAACACTGAAGCTTTCTTT	CASGGAEMNTEAFF
TRBV4-1	TRBJ1-2	-	TRBD1	TGCGCCAGCAGCCAAGATGGGGGCCTCGGGACAGACCTTAACTATGGCTACACCTTC	CASSQDGGLGTDLNYGYTF
TRBV6-6	TRBJ2-3	-	TRBD2	TGTGCCAGCACTAGCGGGGGGGCCCACACAGATACGCAGTATTTT	CASTSGGAHTDTQYF
TRBV21-1	TRBJ2-1	-	-	TGTGCCAGCAGCATATTGAACAGGGGGAATGAGCAGTTCTTC	CASSILNRGNEQFF
TRBV24-1	TRBJ2-1	-	TRBD1	TGTGCCACCAGTGCCCCGACAGGGGGGGGCAATGAGCAGTTCTTC	CATSAPTGGGNEQFF
TRBV6-6	TRBJ2-3	-	TRBD1	TGTGCCAGCAGTTACGGTCAGGGGGCTGGAGATACGCAGTATTTT	CASSYGQGAGDTQYF
TRBV6-5	TRBJ1-2	-	-	TGTGCCAGCAGTCCATTTGGCTACACCTTC	CASSPFGYTF
TRBV27	TRBJ2-1	-	-	TGTGCCAGCAGTACCGGGACACCGAGCTACAATGAGCAGTTCTTC	CASSTGTPSYNEQFF
TRBV9	TRBJ1-2	-	TRBD1	TGTGCCAGCAGCGCTCAGACAGGGTTGAGGGGCTACACCTTC	CASSAQTGLRGYTF
TRBV30	TRBJ2-2	-	-	TGTGCCTGGAGGGCACAGGGTTACACCGGGGAGCTGTTTTTT	CAWRAQGYTGELFF
TRBV6-1	TRBJ1-3	few	-	TGTGCCAGCAGTGACAGGGACTCTGGAAACACCATATATTTT	CASSDRDSGNTIYF
TRBV5-1	TRBJ2-5	-	TRBD2	TGCGCCAGCAGCTTGGTGACTAGCGCCCTCCAAGAGACCCAGTACTTC	CASSLVTSALQETQYF
TRBV11-2	TRBJ2-1	few	TRBD1	TGTGCCAGCAGCCCATCTGGGACAGGGAGGCCCTACAATGAGCAGTTCTTC	CASSPSGTGRPYNEQFF
TRBV5-8	TRBJ1-1	-	TRBD1	TGTGCCAGCAGCGGTTACAGGGGAATCAACACTGAAGCTTTCTTT	CASSGYRGINTEAFF
TRBV11-3	TRBJ1-1	-	TRBD1	TGTGCCAGCAGCCCTTCCGGGACAGGTAACACTGAAGCTTTCTTT	CASSPSGTGNTEAFF
TRBV3-1/TRBV3-2	TRBJ2-1	-	TRBD1	TGTGCCAGCAGCCGGACAGGGGGCAATGAGCAGTTCTTC	CASSRTGGNEQFF
TRBV6-5	TRBJ2-7	-	-	TGTGCCAGCAAGCCGGCCGGGGACAATTCCTACGAGCAGTACTTC	CASKPAGDNSYEQYF
TRBV6-2/TRBV6-3	TRBJ1-2	-	TRBD1	TGTGCCAGCAGTTACGGGACAGGAGGTGGCTACACCTTC	CASSYGTGGGYTF